This T cell receptor (beta chain) was found in a study of T cells after yellow fever vaccination. MiXCR, applied by TCRdb to the 5' RACE reads, yields one record per CDR3 protein. This sample has fewer than 350,000 distinct CDR3 sequences, with around 4% found just once. This clonotype was counted only a few times. The source material was PBMCs, sampled on the day of the yellow fever booster vaccination. The clonotype originates from a young man who received the YFV17D yellow fever vaccine.

CDR3 region: CASSLGPDPRGDTEAFF. DNA for the CDR3: TGTGCCAGCAGCTTAGGGCCCGACCCACGGGGAGACACTGAAGCTTTCTTT. V gene TRBV7-8 combines with J gene TRBJ1-1; no firm D call. The germline V gene has CDR1 SGHVS and CDR2 FQNEAQ. This CDR3 is built from 17 residues. The V end was cut by 1 base, the J end by 3 bases, with 18 bases between.